The subject of this entry is one T cell receptor (beta chain). As yet, its antigen is unknown. The data are from a study of cytomegalovirus exposure and HLA in healthy donors. Study information: An earlier analysis found some 100 million unique TCR beta sequences from around 180 million T cells.

This CDR3 has 14 residues. V was shortened by 6 bases and J by 4 bases, with 15 bases between the two germline ends. Germline CDR1 SNHLY, CDR2 FYNNEI. Primers: 60 Vbeta forward and 13 Jbeta reverse. TCRdb's table, derived via immunoSEQ multiplex PCR, lists solely in-frame clones and lacks some. The sample has over 120,000 clones, around 80% seen once. The study's findings and limits: Among donors in an Asian-associated ancestry cluster, a later analysis reportedly found fewer N-insertions than the roughly 610-donor mean. TRBV6-2, TRBV6-3 and other indistinguishable V segments were excluded. More clonal expansion characterized HLA-associated TCR beta chains than equally common others in a later analysis.

Sequencing input: PBMCs. The clonotype comes from a man between 50 and 59 years old in good health and CMV-seronegative. The chain recombines TRBV2 with TRBJ1-2; TRBD1 is a possible D gene (6 bases). As DNA, the CDR3 is TGTGCCAGCAGAACAACAGGGTTAACCTATGGCTACACCTTC. This translates into CASRTTGLTYGYTF.